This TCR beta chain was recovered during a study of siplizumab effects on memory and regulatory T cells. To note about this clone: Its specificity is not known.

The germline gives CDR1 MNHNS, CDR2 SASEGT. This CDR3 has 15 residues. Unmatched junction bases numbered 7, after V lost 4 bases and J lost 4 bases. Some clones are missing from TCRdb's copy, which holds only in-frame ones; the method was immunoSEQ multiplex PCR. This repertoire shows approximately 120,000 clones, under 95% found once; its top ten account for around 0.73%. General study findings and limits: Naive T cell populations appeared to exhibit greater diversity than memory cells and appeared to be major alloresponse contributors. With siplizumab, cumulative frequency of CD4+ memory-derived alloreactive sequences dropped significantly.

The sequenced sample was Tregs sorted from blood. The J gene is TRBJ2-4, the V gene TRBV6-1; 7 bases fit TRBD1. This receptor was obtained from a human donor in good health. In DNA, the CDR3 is TGTGCCAGCAGTGTCGGCTGGGGACAGAAAAACATTCAGTACTTC. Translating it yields CASSVGWGQKNIQYF.